This T cell receptor (beta chain) was retrieved from a study of T cells in Graves' hyperthyroidism and ophthalmopathy. Findings of the study overall: Most clonotypes that expanded in the thyroid above 0.001 also showed up in blood.

As concerns this clonotype: Its antigen is undetermined.

It was RNA transcripts that yielded the amplified TCR beta CDR3 regions. RT-PCR in the first round (using the HTBI primer set) targeted the TCR CDR3. TCRdb reanalysed the multiplex PCR reads using MiXCR and keeps one entry per CDR3 protein. The sample carries 250,000 to 300,000 distinct CDR3 sequences, roughly 15% recorded once. Unmatched junction bases numbered 10, after V lost 1 base and J lost 13 bases. Germline-derived CDR1 and CDR2 are MGHRA and YSYEKL. This CDR3 is 14 amino acids long. J is TRBJ2-5 and V is TRBV4-1; TRBD2 agrees at 9 bases. Sequencing was performed on blood. The clonotype comes from a woman aged 35 to 49 with Graves' hyperthyroidism that later progressed to Graves' ophthalmopathy. This CDR3 is CASSQVVTSGPVYF. CDR3 sequence (DNA): TGCGCCAGCAGCCAAGTAGTCACTAGCGGGCCGGTGTACTTC.